This record concerns one T cell receptor (beta chain) sequence. This specimen belongs to a study of T cell responses to AZD1222 COVID-19 vaccine. Assay: immunoSEQ multiplex PCR; the TCRdb copy retains only in-frame clones and omits some. Of 100,000 to 150,000 clones in the sample, 80% to 90% are singletons; the top ten hold 9% to 9.5%. The receptor comes from an adult in good health. The sequences come from peripheral blood, collected on day 0 of AZD1222 vaccination.

DNA of the CDR3: TGTGCCGTGGGCCAGCCCCAGCATTTT. Its protein product is CAVGQPQHF. V usage is TRBV24-1 and J usage is TRBJ1-5; no firm D call. V shed 12 bases and J shed 7 bases, with 6 bases lying between them. CDR3 length equals 9 residues. The germline gives CDR1 KGHDR, CDR2 SFDVKD.